The 12 T cell receptor beta chains below were found in one sample sequenced in a study of blood T cell repertoires in COVID-19. This table comes from immunoSEQ multiplex PCR, and its TCRdb copy is limited to in-frame clones, with some not included. The table has 310,000 or so clones, approximately 83% seen once. The specimen sequenced was peripheral blood. The receptors shown here come from a woman between 25 and 40 years old who had recovered from COVID-19.

This chain joins TRBV19 and TRBJ2-7, with a possible D match to TRBD1 (5 bases). The CDR3 extends over 14 amino acids. The germline V gene has CDR1 LNHDA and CDR2 SQIVND (reference sequence). Trimming took 5 bases from V and 0 from J, leaving 11 bases between them. The CDR3 coding sequence is TGTGCCAGTAGTTGGACATTAGACTCCTACGAGCAGTACTTC. This encodes CASSWTLDSYEQYF.

This chain connects TRBV19 to TRBJ2-3; 7 bases fit TRBD1. CDR1 is LNHDA, CDR2 SQIVND, per germline (reference sequence). The V and J ends lost 6 bases and 4 bases, in that order; junction bases with no gene match: 7. This CDR3 is built from 14 residues. Here the CDR3 DNA reads TGTGCCAGTAGCGACAGGGTTAGCCCAGATACGCAGTATTTT. Translation gives CASSDRVSPDTQYF.

The rearrangement uses TRBV21-1 and TRBJ2-7; no check of the table's D call, TRBD1, against the DNA was made. TRBV21-1 has pseudogene status. CDR3 length equals 15 residues. The CDR3 loop reads CASSYGAGRSYEQYF. The CDR3 DNA follows: TGTGCCAGCAGCTATGGGGCAGGACGCTCCTACGAGCAGTACTTC.

CDR3 in DNA: TGTGCCAGCAGCTTAGACGTAGCGGGCCCTCAAAATGAGCAGTTCTTC. This gives the protein CASSLDVAGPQNEQFF. The rearrangement links TRBV7-9 to TRBJ2-1; TRBD2 matches 7 bases. Trimming took 1 base from V and 7 from J; bases not matched to a gene: 10. CDR3 length: 16 residues. Germline CDR1 is SEHNR and CDR2 is FQNEAQ (reference sequence).

The V and J genes are TRBV5-6 and TRBJ1-2; 7 nucleotides align to TRBD1. From germline, CDR1 is SGHDT and CDR2 YYEEEE. The CDR3 has 17 amino acids. V lost 0 bases, J lost 4 bases, and 12 bases stayed unmatched. The CDR3, as DNA: TGTGCCAGCAGCTTGGGTAGCAGGGGGAATGAAGGCTATGGCTACACCTTC. It specifies CASSLGSRGNEGYGYTF.

The chain is built from TRBV6-5 and TRBJ1-1; D is ambiguous. The CDR3 consists of 13 residues. The ends were cut back, 8 bases at V and 6 bases at J, with 16 bases in the middle. Looked up from germline, CDR1 is MNHEY and CDR2 is SVGAGI. In DNA form, the CDR3 reads TGTGCCAGCTGGAGAGATCCCACTTCTGAAGCTTTCTTT. Encoded protein: CASWRDPTSEAFF.

CDR3: CASSLERGYGYTF. CDR3 nucleotides: TGCGCCAGCAGCTTGGAAAGGGGATATGGCTACACCTTC. The rearrangement uses TRBV5-1 and TRBJ1-2; the D gene is possibly TRBD1 (5 bases). The V gene lost 0 bases and the J gene lost 5 bases, with 8 bases spanning the gap. Germline V gene data show CDR1 as SGHRS and CDR2 as YFSETQ. The CDR3 is 13 amino acids.

This chain connects TRBV25-1 to TRBJ2-5; a possible D gene is TRBD2 (5 bases). Trimming stripped 8 bases from V and 5 bases from J, with 12 bases between. Germline CDR1 is MGHDK and CDR2 is SYGVNS. This CDR3 is built from 12 residues. The CDR3 region has the DNA TGTGCCAGCGGGAGTGGGTCGGAGACCCAGTACTTC. Amino acid sequence: CASGSGSETQYF. Using reference TRBV25-1 and TRBJ2-5 for the parts outside the CDR3, the full variable domain is EADIYQTPRYLVIGTGKKITLECSQTMGHDKMYWYQQDPGMELHLIHYSYGVNSTEKGDLSSESTVSRIRTEHFPLTLESARPSHTSQYLCASGSGSETQYFGPGTRLLVL.

This clone was seen only once. This chain links TRBV6-5 with TRBJ1-1, with a tentative D call TRBD1 (6 bases). Looked up from germline, CDR1 is MNHEY and CDR2 is SVGAGI. This CDR3 is built from 12 residues. With 5 bases removed from V and 11 bases from J, the gap between germline ends came to 15 bases. CDR3 nucleotide sequence: TGTGCCAGCAGTAGACCTACAGGGCAGGCTTTCTTT. As protein: CASSRPTGQAFF.

J is TRBJ1-2 and V is TRBV19, with D perhaps matching TRBD1 (6 bases). The CDR3 covers 12 residues. The V end lost 9 bases, the J end lost 6 bases, and 14 bases lay between the germline ends. Germline assignment: CDR1 LNHDA and CDR2 SQIVND (reference sequence). The CDR3 DNA follows: TGTGCCAGCGGACTGGGGGCGGATGGCTACACCTTC. This encodes CASGLGADGYTF.

About this clone: Sequence at one end of the junction differs from germline and may be a read error. The CDR3 region is CASSIAGGWRETQYF. In nucleotides, the CDR3 is TGTGCCAGCAGCATAGCGGGAGGATGGAGAGAGACCCAGTACTTC. V gene TRBV7-2 combines with J gene TRBJ2-5, with 10 bases that match TRBD2. The length of the CDR3 is 15 residues. Per germline, CDR1 SGHTA and CDR2 FQGNSA.

The chain links TRBV7-3 to TRBJ2-1; 8 positions match TRBD2. V lost 4 bases, J lost 10 bases, and 18 bases stayed unmatched. The length of the CDR3 is 17 residues. The germline CDR1 and CDR2 sequences are SGHTA and FQGTGA. The chain's CDR3 is CASSSLHGGRPPAEQFF. CDR3 bases: TGTGCCAGCAGCTCTCTCCACGGCGGGAGGCCGCCGGCGGAGCAGTTCTTC.